The present TCR beta chain was sequenced within a study of cytomegalovirus exposure and HLA in healthy donors. Whole-study findings and limits: Through in vitro validation, three CMV-associated chains were shown to be specific for CMV antigens.

PCR was performed using 60 Vbeta and 13 Jbeta primers. This table comes from immunoSEQ multiplex PCR, and its TCRdb copy is limited to in-frame clones, with some not included. Of about 120,000 clones in the sample, about 80% are singletons; the top ten hold 2.7%. On this clone itself: Its specificity is unknown.

This TCR was recovered from a woman in her 40s in good health and CMV-seropositive. Sequencing was performed on PBMCs.

DNA for the CDR3: TGCGCCAGCAGCTCGGGACAGGGGGCGAACACTGAAGCTTTCTTT. Its protein is CASSSGQGANTEAFF. The chain carries TRBV5-1 and TRBJ1-1, with 12 bases matching TRBD1. This CDR3 is 15 amino acids long. After removal of 3 bases from V and 1 base from J, the junction contained 1 base not matched to a gene. The germline V gene encodes CDR1 SGHRS and CDR2 YFSETQ.